These 13 T cell receptor beta chains came from one sample sequenced in a study of blood T cell repertoires in COVID-19. Profiled with immunoSEQ multiplex PCR; TCRdb holds only in-frame clones, not every one. The sample has approximately 35,000 clones; more than 75% are singletons. Sequencing was performed on peripheral blood. The receptors here all came from a human donor in a cohort sampled during active COVID-19.

This chain links TRBV6-5 with TRBJ2-7; D is unclear. The germline V gene encodes CDR1 MNHEY and CDR2 SVGAGI. The V and J ends lost 6 bases and 0 bases respectively, with 9 bases between them. The CDR3 runs to 13 residues. Here the CDR3 reads CASRQRFSYEQYF. The CDR3 DNA follows: TGTGCCAGCAGGCAGAGGTTCTCCTACGAGCAGTACTTC.

The chain joins TRBV5-1 to TRBJ2-1, with a tentative D call TRBD2 (7 bases). The length of the CDR3 is 15 residues. Trimming cost V 4 bases and J 9 bases, with 20 bases left between them. Germline lookup yields CDR1 SGHRS and CDR2 YFSETQ. The CDR3 protein is CASSTRDGGAVEQFF. The CDR3 coding sequence is TGCGCCAGCAGCACCCGGGATGGGGGGGCCGTTGAGCAGTTCTTC.

CDR3 sequence reads: CATSDLSSGNTGELFF. The CDR3 DNA reads as TGTGCCACCAGTGATTTGTCTAGCGGAAACACCGGGGAGCTGTTTTTT. The V gene is TRBV24-1, the J gene TRBJ2-2; 7 bases line up with TRBD2. The ends lost 0 bases at V and 2 bases at J; junction bases unmatched: 2. The CDR3 covers 16 residues. Germline loops: CDR1 KGHDR, CDR2 SFDVKD.

The chain has TRBV7-2 and TRBJ2-5; tentative D call: TRBD1 (5 bases). V was cut by 5 bases and J by 3 bases, with 22 bases left in between. Germline V gives CDR1 SGHTA, CDR2 FQGNSA. The CDR3 has 17 amino acids. In DNA form, the CDR3 reads TGTGCCAGCAGCCCGTTGAAGGGGTCGACGGTAAAAGAGACCCAGTACTTC. As protein: CASSPLKGSTVKETQYF.

This chain uses TRBV5-1 with TRBJ2-1; 8 bases are a match to TRBD1. V shed 4 bases and J 6 bases; nucleotides not matched to a gene: 12. The CDR3 runs 16 residues. Germline CDR1 SGHRS, CDR2 YFSETQ. Written as DNA, the CDR3 is TGCGCCAGCAGCGCTTTACCCGGGACAGGTGGCAATGAGCAGTTCTTC. Its protein product is CASSALPGTGGNEQFF.

The CDR3 DNA reads as TGTGCCAGCAGTTTAAAGGACAGGAACACAGATACGCAGTATTTT. This gives the protein CASSLKDRNTDTQYF. The rearrangement uses TRBV27 and TRBJ2-3; TRBD1 agrees at 7 bases. Per germline, CDR1 MNHEY and CDR2 SMNVEV (reference sequence). V trimming: 2 bases; J trimming: 2 bases; junction bases outside the gene matches: 4. The CDR3 loop spans 15 amino acids.

This chain uses TRBV7-6 with TRBJ2-7, with 7 positions matching TRBD2. CDR1 is SGHVS, CDR2 FNYEAQ, per germline. Trimming removed 1 base from V and 0 bases from J; junction bases left unmatched: 3. This CDR3 has 15 residues. The DNA for the CDR3 is TGTGCCAGCAGCTTAGAGGGCGGGAGCTCCTACGAGCAGTACTTC. It codes for CASSLEGGSSYEQYF.

The rearrangement links TRBV19 to TRBJ2-3; D is undetermined. The V gene's germline CDR1 is LNHDA and CDR2 SQIVND (reference sequence). The CDR3 loop spans 14 amino acids. V was pared by 5 bases and J by 5 bases, with 14 bases between. CDR3 DNA sequence: TGTGCCAGTAGTCCTCCCCTAACTGTAGATACGCAGTATTTT. Amino acid sequence: CASSPPLTVDTQYF.

The chain uses TRBV6-5 and TRBJ2-1, with TRBD2 matching over 11 bases. V shed 7 bases and J 6 bases; nucleotides not matched to a gene: 5. This CDR3 has 14 residues. Germline assignment: CDR1 MNHEY and CDR2 SVGAGI. CDR3 sequence reads: CASIITSGGNEQFF. Here the CDR3 DNA reads TGTGCCAGCATTATAACTAGCGGGGGCAATGAGCAGTTCTTC.

The chain carries TRBV7-8 and TRBJ2-7; tentative D call: TRBD1 (6 bases). Trimming took off 2 bases at V and 2 bases at J, with 10 bases between the two ends. This CDR3 has 14 residues. CDR1 is SGHVS and CDR2 is FQNEAQ in the germline V gene. In DNA, the CDR3 is TGTGCCAGCAGCTTATCAGGGGTCGCCTACGAGCAGTACTTC. It is translated as CASSLSGVAYEQYF. Together with reference TRBV7-8 and TRBJ2-7, the CDR3 gives the full variable domain: GAGVSQSPRYKVAKRGQDVALRCDPISGHVSLFWYQQALGQGPEFLTYFQNEAQLDKSGLPSDRFFAERPEGSVSTLKIQRTQQEDSAVYLCASSLSGVAYEQYFGPGTRLTVT.

The rearrangement uses TRBV7-2 and TRBJ1-2, with 9 bases that match TRBD1. V was clipped by 6 bases and J by 8 bases; unmatched bases: 10. The CDR3 totals 14 residues. Germline-derived CDR1 and CDR2 are SGHTA and FQGNSA. The CDR3 nucleotides are TGTGCCAGCAGTAAACCGGGACAGGGTAAAGGCTACACCTTC. The encoded protein is CASSKPGQGKGYTF. The full variable domain, completed using reference TRBV7-2 and TRBJ1-2, is GAGVSQSPSNKVTEKGKDVELRCDPISGHTALYWYRQSLGQGLEFLIYFQGNSAPDKSGLPSDRFSAERTGGSVSTLTIQRTQQEDSAVYLCASSKPGQGKGYTFGSGTRLTVV.

The chain employs TRBV4-1 and TRBJ2-7, with a tentative D call TRBD1 (6 bases). This CDR3 contains 15 residues. Germline V gene lookup returns CDR1 MGHRA and CDR2 YSYEKL. The V end was cut by 4 bases, the J end by 0 bases, with 13 bases between. The chain's CDR3 is CASSPLGTSSYEQYF. The DNA for the CDR3 is TGCGCCAGCAGCCCTTTAGGGACATCCTCCTACGAGCAGTACTTC.

The chain combines TRBV29-1 with TRBJ2-4; D is perhaps TRBD2 (5 bases). The CDR3 extends over 10 amino acids. The V end lost 4 bases, the J end lost 9 bases, and 7 bases lay between the germline ends. Germline CDR1 reads SQVTM; CDR2 reads ANQGSEA. CDR3 sequence reads: CSVGTAIQYF. Here the CDR3 DNA reads TGCAGCGTTGGGACTGCCATTCAGTACTTC.